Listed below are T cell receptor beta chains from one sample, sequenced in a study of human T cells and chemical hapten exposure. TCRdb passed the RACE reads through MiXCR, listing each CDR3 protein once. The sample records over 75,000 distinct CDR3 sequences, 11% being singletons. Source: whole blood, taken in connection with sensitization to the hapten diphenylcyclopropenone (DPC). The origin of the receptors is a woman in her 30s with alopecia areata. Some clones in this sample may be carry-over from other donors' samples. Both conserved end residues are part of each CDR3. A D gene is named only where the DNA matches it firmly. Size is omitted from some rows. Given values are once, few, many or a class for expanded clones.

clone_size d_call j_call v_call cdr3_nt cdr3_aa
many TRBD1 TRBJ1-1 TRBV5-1 TGCGCCAGCAGCCCCGGGACAGATCGAACTGAAGCTTTCTTT CASSPGTDRTEAFF
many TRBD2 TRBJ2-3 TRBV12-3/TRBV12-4 TGTGCCAGCAGTTTACAGGGAGGGCTGGGGACAGATACGCAGTATTTT CASSLQGGLGTDTQYF
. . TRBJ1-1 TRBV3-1 TGTGCCAGCAGCCAATCGACCACTGAAGCTTTCTTT CASSQSTTEAFF
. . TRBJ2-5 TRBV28 TGTGCCAGCACAAGGGTCGGAGAGACCCAGTACTTC CASTRVGETQYF
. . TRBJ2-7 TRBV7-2 TGTGCCAGCAGCTTATTTGAGGGAAACGAGCAGTACTTC CASSLFEGNEQYF
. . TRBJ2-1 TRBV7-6 TGTGCCAGCAGCCCACAGCCCTCACTAGTGGTTAATGGGGGTGAGCAGTTCTTC CASSPQPSLVVNGGEQFF
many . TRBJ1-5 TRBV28 TGTGCCAGCAGTTTAGGGGGGGTTGGTCAGCCCCAGCATTTT CASSLGGVGQPQHF
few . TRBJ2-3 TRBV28 TGTGCCAGCAGTTTTGCAGGGCCAATTCACACAGATACGCAGTATTTT CASSFAGPIHTDTQYF
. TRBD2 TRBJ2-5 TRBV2 TGTGCCAGCAGTGAAGTGAATCGGCTAGCGGGGACCCAGTACTTC CASSEVNRLAGTQYF
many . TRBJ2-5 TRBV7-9 TGTGCCAGCAGCTCCGTGGAGACCCAGTACTTC CASSSVETQYF
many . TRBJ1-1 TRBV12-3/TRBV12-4 TGTGCCAGCAGCTTCTGGCTCTATGAAGCTTTCTTT CASSFWLYEAFF
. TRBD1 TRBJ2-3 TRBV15 TGTGCCACCAGCAGAGATCAGGGACAGGGCACAGATACGCAGTATTTT CATSRDQGQGTDTQYF
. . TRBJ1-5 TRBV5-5 TGTGCCAGCAGCTTTGGAGGGGTTGGGCAGCCCCAGCATTTT CASSFGGVGQPQHF
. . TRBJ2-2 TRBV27 TGTGCCAGCAGTTTCCAGCGGACGAACACCGGGGAGCTGTTTTTT CASSFQRTNTGELFF
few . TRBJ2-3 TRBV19 TGTGCCAGTAGATACGGTTTGAACACAGATACGCAGTATTTT CASRYGLNTDTQYF
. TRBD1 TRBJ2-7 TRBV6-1 TGTGCCAGCAGTCCACAGGGGTCCAACTACGAGCAGTACTTC CASSPQGSNYEQYF
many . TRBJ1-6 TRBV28 TGTGCCAGCAGGAGTGCGGGGGTCGGTCCACCCCTCCACTTT CASRSAGVGPPLHF
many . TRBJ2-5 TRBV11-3 TGTGCCAGCAGCTTGGGACCGGTAGGGACCCAGTACTTC CASSLGPVGTQYF
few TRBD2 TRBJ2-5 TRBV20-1 TGCAGTGTTCGGGGACTAGCGACGAAAGAGACCCAGTACTTC CSVRGLATKETQYF
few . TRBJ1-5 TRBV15 TGTGCCACCGGCAGGTCTGGAAGCAATCAGCCCCAGCATTTT CATGRSGSNQPQHF
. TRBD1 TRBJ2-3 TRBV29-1 TGCAGCTCCCGGGACAGCAACACAGATACGCAGTATTTT CSSRDSNTDTQYF
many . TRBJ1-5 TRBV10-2 TGCGCCAGCAGTTACAGGGACGCGGGTCAGCCCCAGCATTTT CASSYRDAGQPQHF
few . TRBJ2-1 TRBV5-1 TGCGCCAGCTGCCCGTCGGGTACCCCCTACAATGAGCAGTTCTTC CASCPSGTPYNEQFF
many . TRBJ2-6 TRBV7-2 TGTGCCAGCAGCTTAGCCCAAGGGACCCCGCTTGGGGCCAACGTCCTGACTTTC CASSLAQGTPLGANVLTF
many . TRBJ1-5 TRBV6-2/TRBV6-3 TGTGCCAGCAGTCAGGCCTCATCGGGGGGTTTAGCCCAGCATTTT CASSQASSGGLAQHF
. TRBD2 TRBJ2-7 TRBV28 TGTGCCAGCAGTTCTAGCGGTCTTCTACTCTACGAGCAGTACTTC CASSSSGLLLYEQYF
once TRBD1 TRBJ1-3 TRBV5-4 TGTGCCAGCAGCTCTGGGACAGGTAGAAACACCATACATTTT CASSSGTGRNTIHF
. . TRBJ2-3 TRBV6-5 TGTGCCAGCCAGCGGTCTGATACGCAGTATTTT CASQRSDTQYF
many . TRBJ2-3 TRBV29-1 TGCAGCGTTGAAGAAGATGTCCCAGATACGCAGTATTTT CSVEEDVPDTQYF
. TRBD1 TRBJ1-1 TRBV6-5 TGTGCCAGCAGTAGGGACAGGGCAAACACTGAAGCTTTCTTT CASSRDRANTEAFF
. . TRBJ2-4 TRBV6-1 TGTGCCAGCAGTGATTTAGCCAAAAACATTCAGTACTTC CASSDLAKNIQYF
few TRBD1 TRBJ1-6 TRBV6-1 TGTGCCAGCAGTGGCCCCGACAGGGGGCTATGGAATTCACCCCTCCACTTT CASSGPDRGLWNSPLHF
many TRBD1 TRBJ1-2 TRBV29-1 TGCAGCGTTGAAGGAAGGGACAGGGGGCGCGAGGGCTACACCTTC CSVEGRDRGREGYTF
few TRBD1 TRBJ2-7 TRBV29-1 TGCAGCGTGGGACAGGACTACGAGCAGTACTTC CSVGQDYEQYF
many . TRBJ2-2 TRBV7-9 TGTGCAGGAACAACCGGGGAGCTGTTTTTT CAGTTGELFF
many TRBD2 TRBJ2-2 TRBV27 TGTGCCAGCAGTTTCGGTAGCGGGGGGAACACCGGGGAGCTGTTTTTT CASSFGSGGNTGELFF
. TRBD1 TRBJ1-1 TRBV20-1 TGCAGTGCTGAGGGACAGGGAAACGAAGCTTTCTTT CSAEGQGNEAFF
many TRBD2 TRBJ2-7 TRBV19 TGTGCCAGTAGTTCACGGAGGACTAGGCTAGCGGGAGCCTACGAGCAGTACTTC CASSSRRTRLAGAYEQYF
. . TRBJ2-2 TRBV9 TGTGCCAGCAGCGTTGGAGGGGCGAACACCGGGGAGCTGTTTTTT CASSVGGANTGELFF
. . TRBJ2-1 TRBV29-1 TGCAGCGTCGAATTGCAGTACAATGAGCAGTTCTTC CSVELQYNEQFF
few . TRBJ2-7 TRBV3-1 TGTGCCAGCAGCCAAGAAGGAAGCGAGCAGTACTTC CASSQEGSEQYF
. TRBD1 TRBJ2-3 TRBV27 TGTGCCAGCAGTCGAGGGACAGGGTTACTAGATACGCAGTATTTT CASSRGTGLLDTQYF
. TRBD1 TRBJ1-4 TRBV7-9 TGTGCCAGCAGCTTAGCGGGTGGGACAGGAACTAATGAAAAACTGTTTTTT CASSLAGGTGTNEKLFF
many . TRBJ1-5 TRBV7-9 TGTGCCAGCACTGAGGGGGATCAGCCCCAGCATTTT CASTEGDQPQHF
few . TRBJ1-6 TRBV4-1 TGCGCCAGCAGCCAAGGAGCAGGGACAAATTCACCCCTCCACTTT CASSQGAGTNSPLHF
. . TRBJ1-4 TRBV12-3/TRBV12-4 TGTGCCAGCAGTTTTGGGGGCCCTGAAAAACTGTTTTTT CASSFGGPEKLFF